This TCR beta chain was sequenced during a study of T cell responses to AZD1222 COVID-19 vaccine. General study results and limits: The sample set comprised mostly white British donors with more females, and clonal diversity was possibly underestimated. Spike-specific TCR repertoires showed rising breadth and depth after two AZD1222 doses. Repertoire sampling occurred only after the peak T cell response. Baseline seropositivity characterized only a handful of AZD1222 recipients.

Measured with immunoSEQ multiplex PCR; TCRdb has only the in-frame clones, and not every one. Among some 150,000 clones listed, about 91% were seen once. V was shortened by 2 bases and J by 4 bases, with 12 bases between the two germline ends. CDR1 and CDR2 from the germline V gene are SGHRS and YFSETQ. CDR3 length equals 14 residues. In regard to this clone: Its antigen is unidentified.

This receptor was identified in an adult in good health. The chain combines TRBV5-1 with TRBJ1-1; the D gene is possibly TRBD1 (5 bases). The input for sequencing was peripheral blood, taken on day 0 of MenACWY control vaccination. CDR3 nucleotide sequence: TGCGCCAGCAGCTTCACAGGTGCGGGCACTGAAGCTTTCTTT. Translated, it gives CASSFTGAGTEAFF.